The rows below give T cell receptor beta chains drawn from one sample of a study of T cell repertoires in ileal Crohn's disease. Some clones are missing from TCRdb's copy, which holds only in-frame ones; the method was immunoSEQ multiplex PCR. The profile shows over 9,500 clones, more than 65% of them singletons. The sequenced sample consisted of ileal tissue. Every receptor here comes from an adult with Crohn's disease. Both conserved end residues are part of each CDR3. The D gene is left open where the match is weak. Clone size is not always given. Where it is, it says once, few, many or a class for expanded clones.

j_call | clone_size | v_call | d_call | cdr3_nt | cdr3_aa
TRBJ2-7 | once | TRBV7-6 | TRBD2 | TGTGCCAGCAGCCCCTTGGGGGCGGGAGGGCCAGGCGAGCAGTACTTC | CASSPLGAGGPGEQYF
TRBJ2-7 | few | TRBV30 | . | TGTGCCTGGAGTCGGGACACCTCCTACGAGCAGTACTTC | CAWSRDTSYEQYF
TRBJ1-4 | few | TRBV5-1 | . | TGCGCCAGCAGGCCCGACAATCCCGAAAAACTGTTTTTT | CASRPDNPEKLFF
TRBJ2-7 | . | TRBV7-2 | TRBD2 | TGTGCCAGCAGCCTGAGCGGGGGGGTATCCTACGAGCAGTACTTC | CASSLSGGVSYEQYF
TRBJ1-1 | . | TRBV19 | . | TGTGCCAGTAGTTTTGACAGGCTGAACACTGAAGCTTTCTTT | CASSFDRLNTEAFF
TRBJ1-1 | . | TRBV28 | . | TGTGCCAGCAGTCCACGAACACGGAACACTGAAGCTTTCTTT | CASSPRTRNTEAFF
TRBJ2-7 | . | TRBV6-1 | . | TGTGCCAGCAGTGACCGACGGGCGGGCGAGCAGTACTTC | CASSDRRAGEQYF
TRBJ2-1 | . | TRBV2 | TRBD1 | TGTGCCAGCATCCGCAAGGACAGGGGAGGCTACAATGAGCAGTTCTTC | CASIRKDRGGYNEQFF
TRBJ2-1 | . | TRBV5-1 | TRBD2 | TGCGCCAGCAGCTTGGATGGGACTAGCGGGACTATTGAGCAGTTCTTC | CASSLDGTSGTIEQFF
TRBJ1-1 | . | TRBV6-1 | . | TGTGCCAGCAGTGACTTAGACAGGACAGCTGAAGCTTTCTTT | CASSDLDRTAEAFF
TRBJ2-7 | . | TRBV7-2 | . | TGTGCCAGCAGCTTTGATGGGAGAACCTACGAGCAGTACTTC | CASSFDGRTYEQYF